What follows describes a single T cell receptor beta chain. While infection was still active, Seattle patients were enrolled and then followed longitudinally. The data originate from a study of blood T cell repertoires in COVID-19. Overall study: Both acute and convalescent COVID-19 samples were obtained from the United States, Italy and Spain.

Original handling: From reference gene primer amplification, estimates of nucleated cell counts were derived. Measured with immunoSEQ multiplex PCR; TCRdb has only the in-frame clones, and not every one. The DNA gave D and trimming, while V, J and clone size come from that table. The sample holds some 350,000 clones; around nine tenths are singletons and the top ten take about 7%. The sample was peripheral blood. This TCR derives from a woman aged 70-85 years with COVID-19, enrolled during active disease.

The CDR3 loop is CASRDTGFNEKLFF. The CDR3 region has the DNA TGTGCCAGCAGGGACACAGGTTTTAATGAAAAACTGTTTTTT. V and J are TRBV2 and TRBJ1-4; D is perhaps TRBD1 (5 bases). Germline loops: CDR1 SNHLY, CDR2 FYNNEI. This CDR3 contains 14 residues. V lost 6 bases to trimming and J lost 4 bases, with 12 bases between them. Using reference TRBV2 and TRBJ1-4 for the parts outside the CDR3, the full variable domain is EPEVTQTPSHQVTQMGQEVILRCVPISNHLYFYWYRQILGQKVEFLVSFYNNEISEKSEIFDDQFSVERPDGSNFTLKIRSTKLEDSAMYFCASRDTGFNEKLFFGSGTQLSVL.